The TCR beta chain described here comes from a study of CD8 T cells in Susac syndrome. The wider study: Sequenced Susac syndrome patients included roughly six with clinically active disease and about eight in remission. The study's findings and limits: No clonal expansion appeared among CD4+ T cells in Susac patients.

The T cells that were sequenced for TCR beta were CD8+ and CD4+ cells from blood. RNA in amounts of about 0.45 to 1 ug was reverse transcribed with random hexamers. TCR beta CDR3 was amplified by immunoSEQ covering 54 Vbeta and 13 Jbeta. Each CDR3 protein gets one entry after TCRdb re-called the immunoSEQ multiplex PCR reads with MiXCR. The table shows about 140,000 distinct CDR3 sequences, with just under 95% occurring only once. Trimming shortened V by 5 bases and J by 7 bases, and 20 bases separated the two germline ends. The CDR3 extends over 15 amino acids. In regard to this clonotype: The antigen remains undetermined.

The TCR was taken from a human donor with Susac syndrome. The sequencing input was CD4+ T cells from PBMCs. The V gene is TRBV12-3 or TRBV12-4, the J gene TRBJ1-2; the D gene is possibly TRBD1 (6 bases). CDR3 sequence reads: CASSIQQGLRSGYTF. In DNA form, the CDR3 reads TGTGCCAGCAGTATTCAACAGGGTCTCCGGTCTGGCTACACCTTC.